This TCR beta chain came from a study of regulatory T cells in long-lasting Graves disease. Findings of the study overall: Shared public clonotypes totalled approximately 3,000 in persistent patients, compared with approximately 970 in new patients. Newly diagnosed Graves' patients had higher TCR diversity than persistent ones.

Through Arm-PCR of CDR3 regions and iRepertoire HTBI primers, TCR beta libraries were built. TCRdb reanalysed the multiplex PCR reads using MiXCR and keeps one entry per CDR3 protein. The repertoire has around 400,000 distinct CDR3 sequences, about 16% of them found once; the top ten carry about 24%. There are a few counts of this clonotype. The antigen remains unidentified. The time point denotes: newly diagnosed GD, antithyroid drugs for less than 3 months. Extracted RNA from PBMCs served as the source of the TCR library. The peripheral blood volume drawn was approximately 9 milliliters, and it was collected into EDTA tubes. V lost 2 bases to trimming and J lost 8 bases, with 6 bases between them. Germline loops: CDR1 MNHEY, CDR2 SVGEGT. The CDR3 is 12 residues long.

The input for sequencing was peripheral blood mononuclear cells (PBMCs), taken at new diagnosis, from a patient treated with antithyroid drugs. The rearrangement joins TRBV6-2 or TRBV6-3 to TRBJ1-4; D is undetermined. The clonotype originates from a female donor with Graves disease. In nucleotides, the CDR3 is TGTGCCAGCAGTTACATGGGGGAAAAACTGTTTTTT. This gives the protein CASSYMGEKLFF.